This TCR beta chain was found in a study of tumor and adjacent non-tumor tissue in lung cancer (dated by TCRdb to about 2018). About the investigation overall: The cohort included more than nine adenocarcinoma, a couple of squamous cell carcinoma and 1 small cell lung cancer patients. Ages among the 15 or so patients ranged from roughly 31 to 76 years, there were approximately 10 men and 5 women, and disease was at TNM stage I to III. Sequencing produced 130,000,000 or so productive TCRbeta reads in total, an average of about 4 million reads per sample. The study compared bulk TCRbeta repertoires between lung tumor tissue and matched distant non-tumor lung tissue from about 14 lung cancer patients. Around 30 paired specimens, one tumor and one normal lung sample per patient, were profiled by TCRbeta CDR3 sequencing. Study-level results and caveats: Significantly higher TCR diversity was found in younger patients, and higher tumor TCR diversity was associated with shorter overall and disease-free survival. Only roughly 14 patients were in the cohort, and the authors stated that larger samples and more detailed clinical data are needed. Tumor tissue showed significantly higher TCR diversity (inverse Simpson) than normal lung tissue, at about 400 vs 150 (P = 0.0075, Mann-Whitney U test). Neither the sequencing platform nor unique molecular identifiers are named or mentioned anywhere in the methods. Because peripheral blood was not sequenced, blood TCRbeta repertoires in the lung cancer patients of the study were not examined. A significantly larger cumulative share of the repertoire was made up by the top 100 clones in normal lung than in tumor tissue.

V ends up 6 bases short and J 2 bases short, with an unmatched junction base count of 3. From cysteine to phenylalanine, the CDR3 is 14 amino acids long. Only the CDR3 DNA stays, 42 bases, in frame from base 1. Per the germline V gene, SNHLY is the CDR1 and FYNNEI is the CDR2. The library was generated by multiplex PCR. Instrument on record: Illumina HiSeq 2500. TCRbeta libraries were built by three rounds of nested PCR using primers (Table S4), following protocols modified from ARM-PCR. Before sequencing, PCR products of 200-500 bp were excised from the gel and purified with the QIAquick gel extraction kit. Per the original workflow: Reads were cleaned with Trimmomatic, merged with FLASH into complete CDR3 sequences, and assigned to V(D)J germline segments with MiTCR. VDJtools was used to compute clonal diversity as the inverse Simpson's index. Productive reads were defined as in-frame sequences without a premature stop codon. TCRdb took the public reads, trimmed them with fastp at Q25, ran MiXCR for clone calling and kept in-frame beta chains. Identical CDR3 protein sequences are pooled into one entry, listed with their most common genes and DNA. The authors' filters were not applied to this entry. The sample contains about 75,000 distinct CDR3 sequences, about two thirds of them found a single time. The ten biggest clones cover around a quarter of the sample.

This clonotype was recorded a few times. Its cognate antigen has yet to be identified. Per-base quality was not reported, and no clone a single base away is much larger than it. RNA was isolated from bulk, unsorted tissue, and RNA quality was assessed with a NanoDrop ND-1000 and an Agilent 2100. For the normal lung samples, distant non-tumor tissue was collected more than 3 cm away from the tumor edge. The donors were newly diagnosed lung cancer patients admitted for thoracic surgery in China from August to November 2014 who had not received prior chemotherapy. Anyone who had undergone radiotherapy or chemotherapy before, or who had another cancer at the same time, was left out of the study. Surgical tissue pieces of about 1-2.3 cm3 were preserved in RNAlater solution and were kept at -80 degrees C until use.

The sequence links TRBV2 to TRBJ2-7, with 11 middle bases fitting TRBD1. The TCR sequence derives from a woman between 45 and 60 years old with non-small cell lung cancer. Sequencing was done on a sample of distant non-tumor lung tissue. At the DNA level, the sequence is TGTGCCAGCAGGGGGACAGGGGGAACCTACGAGCAGTACTTC. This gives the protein CASRGTGGTYEQYF.